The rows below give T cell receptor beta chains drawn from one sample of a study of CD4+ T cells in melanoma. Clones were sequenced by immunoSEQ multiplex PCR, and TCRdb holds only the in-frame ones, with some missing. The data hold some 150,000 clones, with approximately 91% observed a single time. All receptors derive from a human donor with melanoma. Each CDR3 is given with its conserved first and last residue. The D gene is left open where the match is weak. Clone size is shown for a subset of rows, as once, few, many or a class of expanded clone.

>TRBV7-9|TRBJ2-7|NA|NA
CASRRSELAEQYF
TGTGCCAGCAGGCGCTCGGAGTTGGCGGAGCAGTACTTC
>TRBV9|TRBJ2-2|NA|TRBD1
CASSDRQGVTSNTGELFF
TGTGCCAGCAGCGACAGACAGGGGGTCACTTCGAACACCGGGGAGCTGTTTTTT
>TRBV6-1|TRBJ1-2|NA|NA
CASSRAGSGYTF
TGTGCCAGCAGCCGCGCAGGGTCGGGCTACACCTTC
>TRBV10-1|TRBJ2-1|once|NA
CASSRSGSANEQFF
TGCGCCAGCAGTCGAAGCGGTTCCGCCAATGAGCAGTTCTTC
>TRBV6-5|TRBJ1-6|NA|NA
CASKGELGNSPLHF
TGTGCCAGCAAGGGGGAACTTGGTAATTCACCCCTCCACTTT
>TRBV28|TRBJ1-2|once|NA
CASSFNRYGYTF
TGTGCCAGCAGTTTTAACCGTTATGGCTACACCTTC
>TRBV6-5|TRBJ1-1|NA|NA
CASSRGWNTEAFF
TGTGCCAGCAGCCGGGGATGGAACACTGAAGCTTTCTTT
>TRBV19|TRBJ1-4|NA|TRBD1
CASGRTGGFEKLFF
TGTGCCAGTGGACGGACAGGGGGCTTTGAAAAACTGTTTTTT
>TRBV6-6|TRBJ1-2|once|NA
CASSPGTGWGGYTF
TGTGCCAGCAGCCCCGGGACCGGCTGGGGCGGCTACACCTTC
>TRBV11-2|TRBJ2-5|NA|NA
CASSLAETQYF
TGTGCCAGCAGCTTAGCAGAGACCCAGTACTTC
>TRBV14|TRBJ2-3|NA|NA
CASSPQWGTDTQYF
TGTGCCAGCAGCCCTCAATGGGGCACAGATACGCAGTATTTT
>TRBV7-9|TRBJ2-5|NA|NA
CASSLAGGQKTQYF
TGTGCCAGCAGCTTAGCGGGGGGGCAAAAGACCCAGTACTTC
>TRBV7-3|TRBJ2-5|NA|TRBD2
CASSESGAAGEETQYF
TGTGCCAGCAGCGAATCCGGCGCGGCGGGGGAAGAGACCCAGTACTTC
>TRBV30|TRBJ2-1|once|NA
CAWSAGNEQFF
TGTGCCTGGAGTGCAGGGAATGAGCAGTTCTTC
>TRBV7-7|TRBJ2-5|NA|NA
CASSLGGRLGETQYF
TGTGCCAGCAGCTTAGGGGGCCGCCTTGGAGAGACCCAGTACTTC
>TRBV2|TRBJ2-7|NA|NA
CASSPLLLGANEQYF
TGTGCCAGCAGCCCCCTCTTGCTAGGAGCTAACGAGCAGTACTTC
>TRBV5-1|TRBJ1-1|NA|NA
CASSLAGAATEAFF
TGCGCCAGCAGCTTGGCGGGAGCAGCAACTGAAGCTTTCTTT
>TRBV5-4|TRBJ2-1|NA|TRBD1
CASSKGQVSYNEQFF
TGTGCCAGCAGCAAGGGACAGGTCTCCTACAATGAGCAGTTCTTC
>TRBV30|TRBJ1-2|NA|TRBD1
CAWRRDSYGYTF
TGTGCCTGGCGCCGGGACAGCTATGGCTACACCTTC
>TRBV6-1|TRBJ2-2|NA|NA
CASSEALSTPPIGELFF
TGTGCCAGCAGTGAAGCGCTCTCTACCCCACCGATCGGGGAGCTGTTTTTT
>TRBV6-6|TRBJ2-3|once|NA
CASSSTPGASTDTQYF
TGTGCCAGCAGTTCCACCCCAGGTGCCTCTACAGATACGCAGTATTTT
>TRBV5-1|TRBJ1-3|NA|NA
CASSLWSGSGNTIYF
TGCGCCAGCAGCTTGTGGTCAGGGTCTGGAAACACCATATATTTT
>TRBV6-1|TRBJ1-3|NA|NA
CASRHRDSGNTIYF
TGTGCCAGCAGACACAGGGACTCTGGAAACACCATATATTTT
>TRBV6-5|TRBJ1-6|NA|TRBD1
CASSLDRDNSPLHF
TGTGCCAGCAGTCTCGACAGGGATAATTCACCCCTCCACTTT
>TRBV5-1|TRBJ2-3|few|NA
CASSWQGPDTQYF
TGCGCCAGCAGCTGGCAGGGTCCAGATACGCAGTATTTT
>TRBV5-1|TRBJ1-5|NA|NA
CASSLAEGGQPQHF
TGCGCCAGCAGCTTGGCGGAGGGAGGTCAGCCCCAGCATTTT
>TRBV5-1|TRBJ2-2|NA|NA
CASSGVANTGELFF
TGCGCCAGCAGCGGGGTCGCGAACACCGGGGAGCTGTTTTTT
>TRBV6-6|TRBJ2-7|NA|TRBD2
CASSYSRGAEQYF
TGTGCCAGCAGTTACTCGCGGGGGGCCGAGCAGTACTTC
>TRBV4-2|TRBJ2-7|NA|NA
CASSQDVGLVRGAQYF
TGTGCCAGCAGCCAAGATGTGGGACTCGTCCGGGGGGCGCAGTACTTC
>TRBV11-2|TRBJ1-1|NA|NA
CASSRTFGGVAMNTEAFF
TGTGCCAGCAGCCGGACCTTTGGGGGAGTCGCTATGAACACTGAAGCTTTCTTT
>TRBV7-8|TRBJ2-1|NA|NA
CASSLESAGWFYNEQFF
TGTGCCAGCAGCTTAGAGTCGGCGGGATGGTTCTACAATGAGCAGTTCTTC
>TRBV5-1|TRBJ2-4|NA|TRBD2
CASSQSPSRGGAVNIQYF
TGCGCCAGCAGCCAAAGCCCGAGTCGCGGGGGGGCTGTAAACATTCAGTACTTC
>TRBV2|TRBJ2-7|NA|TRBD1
CASREGQDTSYEQYF
TGTGCCAGCAGGGAAGGACAGGACACCTCCTACGAGCAGTACTTC
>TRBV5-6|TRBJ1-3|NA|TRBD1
CASSLEGTGVGNTIYF
TGTGCCAGCAGCTTGGAAGGGACAGGGGTTGGAAACACCATATATTTT
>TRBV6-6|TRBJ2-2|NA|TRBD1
CASRDSSTGELFF
TGTGCCAGCCGGGACAGCAGCACCGGGGAGCTGTTTTTT
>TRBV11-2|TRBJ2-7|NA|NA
CASSPQTGEYEQYF
TGTGCCAGCAGCCCGCAGACAGGAGAGTACGAGCAGTACTTC
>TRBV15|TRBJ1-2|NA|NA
CATSRDSGTLAF
TGTGCCACCAGCAGAGATTCAGGGACGTTAGCCTTC
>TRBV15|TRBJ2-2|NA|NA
CATRGNTGELFF
TGTGCCACCAGGGGGAACACCGGGGAGCTGTTTTTT
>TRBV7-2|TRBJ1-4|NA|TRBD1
CASSQWTGGLGNEKLFF
TGTGCCAGCAGCCAATGGACAGGGGGGCTGGGTAATGAAAAACTGTTTTTT
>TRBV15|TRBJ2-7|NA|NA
CATSRDRGGRPRNEQYF
TGTGCCACCAGCAGAGATCGGGGAGGAAGACCTAGGAACGAGCAGTACTTC
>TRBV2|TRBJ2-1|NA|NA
CASSEAHLSGSSYNEQFF
TGTGCCAGCAGTGAAGCGCATCTGTCCGGTAGCTCCTACAATGAGCAGTTCTTC
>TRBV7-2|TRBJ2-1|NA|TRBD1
CASSWDRGFYNEQFF
TGTGCCAGCAGTTGGGACAGGGGATTCTACAATGAGCAGTTCTTC
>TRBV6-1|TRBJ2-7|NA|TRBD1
CASSGSKGANYEQYF
TGTGCCAGCAGTGGATCTAAGGGGGCTAATTACGAGCAGTACTTC
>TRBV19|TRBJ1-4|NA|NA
CASSKIRQGSEKLFF
TGTGCCAGTAGTAAAATTCGGCAGGGTTCTGAAAAACTGTTTTTT
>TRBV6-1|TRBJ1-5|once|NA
CASSEGVGDQPQHF
TGTGCCAGCAGTGAAGGGGTTGGCGATCAGCCCCAGCATTTT
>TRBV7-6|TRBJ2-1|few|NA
CASSFLGLYNEQFF
TGTGCCAGCAGCTTCCTGGGACTTTACAATGAGCAGTTCTTC
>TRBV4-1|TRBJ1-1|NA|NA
CASSLSDRFTEAFF
TGCGCCAGCAGCCTAAGTGACAGGTTCACTGAAGCTTTCTTT
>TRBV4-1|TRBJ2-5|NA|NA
CASSQPGLQETQYF
TGCGCCAGCAGCCAGCCAGGCCTACAAGAGACCCAGTACTTC
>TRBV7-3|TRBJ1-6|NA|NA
CASSLEGDSPLHF
TGTGCCAGCAGCTTAGAAGGGGATTCACCCCTCCACTTT
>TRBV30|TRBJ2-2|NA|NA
CAWRRLVLGGELFF
TGTGCCTGGAGAAGACTAGTACTCGGCGGGGAGCTGTTTTTT
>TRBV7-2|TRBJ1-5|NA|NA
CASSYRDPVLRGNQPQHF
TGTGCCAGCAGCTACCGGGACCCCGTCCTAAGGGGCAATCAGCCCCAGCATTTT